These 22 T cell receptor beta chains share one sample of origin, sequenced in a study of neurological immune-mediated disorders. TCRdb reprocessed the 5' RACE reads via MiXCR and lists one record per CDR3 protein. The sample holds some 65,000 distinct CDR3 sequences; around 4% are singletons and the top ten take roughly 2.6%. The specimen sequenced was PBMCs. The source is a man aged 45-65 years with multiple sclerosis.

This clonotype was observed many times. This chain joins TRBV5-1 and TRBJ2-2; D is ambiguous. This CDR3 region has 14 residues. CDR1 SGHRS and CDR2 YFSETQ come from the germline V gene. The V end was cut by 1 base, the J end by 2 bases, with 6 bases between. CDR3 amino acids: CASSLWLNTGELFF. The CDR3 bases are TGCGCCAGCAGCTTGTGGTTAAACACCGGGGAGCTGTTTTTT.

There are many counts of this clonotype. The CDR3 sequence: CASSRSVSGTGNYGYTF. In DNA, the CDR3 is TGCGCCAGCAGCCGATCCGTATCCGGGACAGGGAACTATGGCTACACCTTC. The chain has TRBV4-1 and TRBJ1-2; 9 bases align to TRBD1. CDR1 MGHRA and CDR2 YSYEKL come from the germline V gene. The V gene end was trimmed by 4 bases and the J gene end by 2 bases; junction bases not matched to a gene: 11. This CDR3 comprises 17 residues.

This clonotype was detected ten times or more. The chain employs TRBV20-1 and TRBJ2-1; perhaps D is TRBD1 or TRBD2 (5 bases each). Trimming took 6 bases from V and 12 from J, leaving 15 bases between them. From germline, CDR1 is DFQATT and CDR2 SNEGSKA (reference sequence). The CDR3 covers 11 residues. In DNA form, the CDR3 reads TGCAGTGCCAAGCTGGGGGTAGGGCAGTTCTTC. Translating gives CSAKLGVGQFF.

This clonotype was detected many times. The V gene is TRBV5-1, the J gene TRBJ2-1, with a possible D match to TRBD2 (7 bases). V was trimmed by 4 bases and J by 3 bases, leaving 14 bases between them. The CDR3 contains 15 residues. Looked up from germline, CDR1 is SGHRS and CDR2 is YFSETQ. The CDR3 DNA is TGCGCCAGCAGCGTAGGGGGGGAAGGCTACAATGAGCAGTTCTTC. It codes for CASSVGGEGYNEQFF.

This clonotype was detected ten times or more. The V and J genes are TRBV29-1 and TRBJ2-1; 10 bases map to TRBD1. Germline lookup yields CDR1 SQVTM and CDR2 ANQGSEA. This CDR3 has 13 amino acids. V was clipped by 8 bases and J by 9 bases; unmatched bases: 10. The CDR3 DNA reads TGCAGCACCCCGGGACAGGGGCTGAGTGAGCAGTTCTTC. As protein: CSTPGQGLSEQFF.

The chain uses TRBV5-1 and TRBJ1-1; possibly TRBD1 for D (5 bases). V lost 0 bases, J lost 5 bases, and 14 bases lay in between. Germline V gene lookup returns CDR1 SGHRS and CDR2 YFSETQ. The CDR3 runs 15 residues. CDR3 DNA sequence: TGCGCCAGCAGCTTGGTAGTAGGGGCGGGAACTGAAGCTTTCTTT. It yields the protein CASSLVVGAGTEAFF.

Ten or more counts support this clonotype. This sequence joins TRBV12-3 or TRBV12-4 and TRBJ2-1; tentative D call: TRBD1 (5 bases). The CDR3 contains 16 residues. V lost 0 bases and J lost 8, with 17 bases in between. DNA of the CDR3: TGTGCCAGCAGTTTAGCGCCGGCAGGGTCTTGGGATGAGCAGTTCTTC. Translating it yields CASSLAPAGSWDEQFF.

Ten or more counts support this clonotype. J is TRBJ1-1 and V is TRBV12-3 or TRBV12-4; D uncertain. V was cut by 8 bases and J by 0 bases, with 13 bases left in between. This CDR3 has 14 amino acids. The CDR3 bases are TGTGCCAGCGGCCGTGGCAGTTTGAACACTGAAGCTTTCTTT. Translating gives CASGRGSLNTEAFF.

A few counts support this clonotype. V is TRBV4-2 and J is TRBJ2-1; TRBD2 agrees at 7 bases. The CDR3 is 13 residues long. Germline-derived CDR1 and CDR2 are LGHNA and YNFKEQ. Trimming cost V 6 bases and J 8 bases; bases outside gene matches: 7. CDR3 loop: CASSGGGRDEQFF. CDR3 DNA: TGTGCCAGCAGTGGCGGGGGAAGGGATGAGCAGTTCTTC.

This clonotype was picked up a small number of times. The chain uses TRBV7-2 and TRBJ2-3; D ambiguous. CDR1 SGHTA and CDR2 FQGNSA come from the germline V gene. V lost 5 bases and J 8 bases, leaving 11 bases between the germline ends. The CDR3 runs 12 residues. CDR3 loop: CASSPDVATQYF. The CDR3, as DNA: TGTGCCAGCAGCCCGGATGTGGCTACGCAGTATTTT.

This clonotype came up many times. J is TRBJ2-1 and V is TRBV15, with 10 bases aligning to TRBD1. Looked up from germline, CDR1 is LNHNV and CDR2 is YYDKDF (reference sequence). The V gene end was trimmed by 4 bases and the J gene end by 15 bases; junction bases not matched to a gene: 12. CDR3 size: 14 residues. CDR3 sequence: CATSNRDRGETGFF. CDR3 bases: TGTGCCACCAGCAACCGGGACAGGGGCGAAACCGGGTTCTTC.

The CDR3 DNA follows: TGTGCCAGCAGCGGTGGCCCCAGGGGGTCCTACGAGCAGTACTTC. Residues: CASSGGPRGSYEQYF. J is TRBJ2-7 and V is TRBV5-6, with 7 bases matching TRBD1. The junction had 8 bases not matched to a gene; V was cut back by 4 bases and J by 1 base. The germline V gene encodes CDR1 SGHDT and CDR2 YYEEEE. The CDR3 has 15 residues.

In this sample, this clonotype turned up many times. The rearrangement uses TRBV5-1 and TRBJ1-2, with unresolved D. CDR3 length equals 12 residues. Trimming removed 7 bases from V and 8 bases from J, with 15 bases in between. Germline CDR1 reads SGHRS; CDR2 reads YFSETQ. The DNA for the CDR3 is TGCGCCAGCGGTACGGGTCGTGGCGGCTACACCTTC. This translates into CASGTGRGGYTF.

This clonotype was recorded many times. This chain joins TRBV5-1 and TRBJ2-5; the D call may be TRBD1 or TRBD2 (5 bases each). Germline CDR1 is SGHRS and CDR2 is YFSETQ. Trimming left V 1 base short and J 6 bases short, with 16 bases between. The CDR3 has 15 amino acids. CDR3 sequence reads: CASSLRLGVGQTQYF. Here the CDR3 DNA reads TGCGCCAGCAGCTTGCGGCTGGGGGTCGGACAGACCCAGTACTTC.

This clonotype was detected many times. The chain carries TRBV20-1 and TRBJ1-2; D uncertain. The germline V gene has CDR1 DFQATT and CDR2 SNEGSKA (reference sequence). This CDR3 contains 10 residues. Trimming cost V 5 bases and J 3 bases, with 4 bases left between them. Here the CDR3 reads CSADYYGYTF. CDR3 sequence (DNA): TGCAGTGCTGACTACTATGGCTACACCTTC.

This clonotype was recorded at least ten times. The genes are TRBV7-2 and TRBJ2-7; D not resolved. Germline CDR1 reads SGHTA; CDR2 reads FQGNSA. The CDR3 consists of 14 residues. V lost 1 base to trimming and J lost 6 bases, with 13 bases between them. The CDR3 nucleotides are TGTGCCAGCAGCTTAGATTACGCAGGCGGCGAGCAGTACTTC. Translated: CASSLDYAGGEQYF.

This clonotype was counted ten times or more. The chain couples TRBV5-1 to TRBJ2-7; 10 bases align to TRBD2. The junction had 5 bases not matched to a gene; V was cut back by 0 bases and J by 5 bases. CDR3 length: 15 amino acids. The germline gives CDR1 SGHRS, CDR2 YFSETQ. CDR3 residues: CASSLGAGGRNEQYV. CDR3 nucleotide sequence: TGCGCCAGCAGCTTGGGAGCGGGGGGGCGGAACGAGCAGTACGTC.

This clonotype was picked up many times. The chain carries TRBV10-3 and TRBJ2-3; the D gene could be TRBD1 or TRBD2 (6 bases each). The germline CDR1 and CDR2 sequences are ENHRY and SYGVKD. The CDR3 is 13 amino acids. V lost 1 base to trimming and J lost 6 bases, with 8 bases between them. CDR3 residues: CAISEWGADTQYF. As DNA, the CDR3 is TGTGCCATCAGTGAGTGGGGGGCGGATACGCAGTATTTT.

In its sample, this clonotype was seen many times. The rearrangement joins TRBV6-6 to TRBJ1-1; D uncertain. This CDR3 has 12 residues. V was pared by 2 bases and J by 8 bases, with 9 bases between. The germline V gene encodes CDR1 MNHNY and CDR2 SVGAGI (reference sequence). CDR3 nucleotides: TGTGCCAGCAGTTACCGCGGGGAAGAAGCTTTCTTT. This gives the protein CASSYRGEEAFF.

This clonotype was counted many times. The CDR3 reads CASRWDRSYNEQFF. The CDR3 DNA is TGTGCCAGTAGATGGGACAGGAGCTACAATGAGCAGTTCTTC. The chain has TRBV2 and TRBJ2-1, with TRBD1 matching over 8 bases. Germline values: CDR1 SNHLY, CDR2 FYNNEI. There are 14 residues in the CDR3. The V gene end was trimmed by 9 bases and the J gene end by 3 bases; junction bases not matched to a gene: 7.

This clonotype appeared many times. The CDR3 is CASSVAGGLYNEQFF. The DNA for the CDR3 is TGTGCCAGCAGTGTAGCGGGGGGGCTCTACAATGAGCAGTTCTTC. V gene TRBV6-2 or TRBV6-3 combines with J gene TRBJ2-1; the match to TRBD2 covers 11 bases. Trimming removed 5 bases from V and 3 bases from J; junction bases left unmatched: 3. The CDR3 has 15 residues. Germline V gene lookup returns CDR1 MNHEY and CDR2 SVGEGT.

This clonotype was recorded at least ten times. DNA for the CDR3: TGTGCCAGCAGCGTAACGGCGGGGGGGAGTCCAGATACGCAGTATTTT. It codes for CASSVTAGGSPDTQYF. The chain uses TRBV9 and TRBJ2-3, with TRBD2 matching over 9 bases. The CDR3 consists of 16 residues. Germline-derived CDR1 and CDR2 are SGDLS and YYNGEE. The V segment lost 1 base and the J segment 4 bases; nucleotides outside the gene matches: 7. Full variable domain (remainder filled in from reference TRBV9 and TRBJ2-3): DSGVTQTPKHLITATGQRVTLRCSPRSGDLSVYWYQQSLDQGLQFLIQYYNGEERAKGNILERFSAQQFPDLHSELNLSSLELGDSALYFCASSVTAGGSPDTQYFGPGTRLTVL.